Below, 18 T cell receptor beta chains from the same sample are listed, as sequenced in a study of blood T cell repertoires in COVID-19. The data were produced by immunoSEQ multiplex PCR, yet TCRdb's version contains in-frame clones alone and is incomplete. The profile shows more than 65,000 clones, more than 75% of them singletons. The sequenced material came from peripheral blood. The receptors stem from a woman aged 80 or over with acute or convalescent COVID-19.

This rearrangement joins TRBV9 to TRBJ2-7, with D perhaps matching TRBD1 (5 bases). V lost 0 bases and J lost 0, with 7 bases in between. This CDR3 spans 14 amino acids. The germline V gene encodes CDR1 SGDLS and CDR2 YYNGEE. The chain's CDR3 is CASSVADSSYEQYF. Here the CDR3 DNA reads TGTGCCAGCAGCGTAGCTGACAGCTCCTACGAGCAGTACTTC.

This clone was counted a single time. V and J are TRBV5-4 and TRBJ2-1; tentative D call: TRBD1 (7 bases). The germline V gene has CDR1 SGHNT and CDR2 YYREEE (reference sequence). The CDR3 runs 13 residues. Trimming shortened V by 6 bases and J by 7 bases, and 14 bases separated the two germline ends. The CDR3 loop reads CASTAGTANEQFF. CDR3 in DNA: TGTGCCAGCACCGCGGGGACAGCTAATGAGCAGTTCTTC.

The chain is built from TRBV7-2 and TRBJ2-7, with D possibly TRBD2 on 6 matching bases. The CDR3 consists of 17 residues. CDR1 and CDR2 (germline): SGHTA, FQGNSA. The germline V and J ends were trimmed by 0 bases and 0 bases, with 15 bases remaining between them. DNA for the CDR3: TGTGCCAGCAGCTTAGCGCCCGGGGGAGCTACCTCCTACGAGCAGTACTTC. Protein: CASSLAPGGATSYEQYF.

This clone was seen a handful of times. The chain recombines TRBV14 with TRBJ2-5; TRBD2 aligns across 9 bases. Germline V lookup: CDR1 SGHDN, CDR2 FVKESK. The J segment lost 2 bases and the V segment lost 1 base, leaving 11 bases of the junction unmatched. CDR3 size: 18 residues. CDR3 coding DNA: TGTGCCAGCAGCCAAGGTCTCGCGGCTAGCGGGGCTCAAGAGACCCAGTACTTC. Its translation is CASSQGLAASGAQETQYF.

This chain links TRBV9 with TRBJ1-2; tentatively, D is TRBD1 (6 bases). CDR3 size: 17 residues. V lost 1 base, J lost 8 bases, and 24 bases lay in between. Germline CDR1 reads SGDLS; CDR2 reads YYNGEE. The CDR3 sequence is CASSVTPSSGGRFGYTF. For the CDR3, the DNA is TGTGCCAGCAGCGTAACCCCCTCGTCGGGGGGGCGATTCGGCTACACCTTC.

This chain joins TRBV5-1 and TRBJ1-6, with TRBD1 matching over 8 bases. CDR3 length equals 17 residues. Per the germline V gene, CDR1 is SGHRS and CDR2 is YFSETQ. Trimming cost V 2 bases and J 8 bases; bases outside gene matches: 12. CDR3 DNA sequence: TGCGCCAGCAGCTTTCCTATCGGGACAGGAGGTTATTCACCCCTCCACTTT. This sequence encodes CASSFPIGTGGYSPLHF. Variable domain in full (rest from reference TRBV5-1 and TRBJ1-6): KAGVTQTPRYLIKTRGQQVTLSCSPISGHRSVSWYQQTPGQGLQFLFEYFSETQRNKGNFPGRFSGRQFSNSRSEMNVSTLELGDSALYLCASSFPIGTGGYSPLHFGNGTRLTVT.

The rearrangement uses TRBV29-1 and TRBJ2-6; 7 nucleotides agree with TRBD1. CDR1 and CDR2 from the germline V gene are SQVTM and ANQGSEA. V was pared by 4 bases and J by 3 bases, with 6 bases of the junction left unmatched. The length of the CDR3 is 15 residues. The chain's CDR3 is CSVGQGLGGANVLTF. CDR3 in DNA: TGCAGCGTTGGACAGGGCTTGGGTGGGGCCAACGTCCTGACTTTC.

The chain combines TRBV30 with TRBJ2-1, with D possibly matching TRBD2 (6 bases). V gave up 5 bases and J gave up 4 bases, with 12 bases separating them. The germline V gene encodes CDR1 GTSNPN and CDR2 SVGIG (reference sequence). This CDR3 is 13 amino acids long. The CDR3 region is CAWDAGFYNEQFF. CDR3 bases: TGTGCCTGGGACGCGGGGTTTTACAATGAGCAGTTCTTC. The full variable domain, in which reference TRBV30 and TRBJ2-1 provide the parts outside the CDR3, is SQTIHQWPATLVQPVGSPLSLECTVEGTSNPNLYWYRQAAGRGLQLLFYSVGIGQISSEVPQNLSASRPQDRQFILSSKKLLLSDSGFYLCAWDAGFYNEQFFGPGTRLTVL.

In its sample, this clone was seen a few times. The chain combines TRBV5-1 with TRBJ2-3, with TRBD2 matching over 13 bases. Germline lookup yields CDR1 SGHRS and CDR2 YFSETQ. J lost 3 bases, V lost 0 bases, and 4 bases had no gene match. The CDR3 covers 17 residues. The CDR3 loop is CASSLGLAGGGTDTQYF. As DNA, the CDR3 is TGCGCCAGCAGCTTGGGACTAGCGGGAGGAGGTACAGATACGCAGTATTTT.

This clone appeared once. The chain links TRBV20-1 to TRBJ1-2, with unresolved D. The V and J ends lost 6 bases and 5 bases respectively, with 10 bases between them. CDR3 length equals 11 residues. CDR1 and CDR2 (germline): DFQATT, SNEGSKA (reference sequence). Here the CDR3 DNA reads TGCAGTGCCGCGGCAGTTTATGGCTACACCTTC. Amino acid sequence: CSAAAVYGYTF.

The CDR3 protein is CASSSHLGTGRFTEAFF. CDR3 DNA: TGTGCCAGCAGCTCGCACTTGGGGACAGGGAGGTTCACTGAAGCTTTCTTT. The J gene is TRBJ1-1, the V gene TRBV28, with 9 bases that match TRBD1. Germline CDR1 reads MDHEN; CDR2 reads SYDVKM. The CDR3 consists of 17 residues. Trimming cost V 6 bases and J 4 bases; bases outside gene matches: 15.

V usage is TRBV5-1 and J usage is TRBJ1-1; weak D call: TRBD1 (6 bases). CDR1 and CDR2 from the germline V gene are SGHRS and YFSETQ. The CDR3 length is 16 residues. V was clipped by 3 bases and J by 0 bases, with 15 bases between them. In DNA form, the CDR3 reads TGCGCCAGCAGCTCCCGAGGGGGTAGTCTGAACACTGAAGCTTTCTTT. Its protein product is CASSSRGGSLNTEAFF. The full variable domain, completed using reference TRBV5-1 and TRBJ1-1, is KAGVTQTPRYLIKTRGQQVTLSCSPISGHRSVSWYQQTPGQGLQFLFEYFSETQRNKGNFPGRFSGRQFSNSRSEMNVSTLELGDSALYLCASSSRGGSLNTEAFFGQGTRLTVV.

The V and J genes are TRBV27 and TRBJ2-1, with TRBD2 matching over 7 bases. V was clipped by 0 bases and J by 13 bases; unmatched bases: 9. The CDR3 contains 14 residues. The V gene's germline CDR1 is MNHEY and CDR2 SMNVEV (reference sequence). CDR3 loop: CASSLSTGTMSQFF. The CDR3 DNA follows: TGTGCCAGCAGTTTATCCACCGGGACTATGTCCCAGTTCTTC.

The CDR3 DNA sequence: TGTGCCAGCAGTTTATCAACGGTCCAGGGGCGGACCGGGGAGCTGTTTTTT. Encoded protein: CASSLSTVQGRTGELFF. This chain uses TRBV27 with TRBJ2-2, with a tentative D call TRBD1 (6 bases). Germline values: CDR1 MNHEY, CDR2 SMNVEV (reference sequence). The CDR3 has 17 amino acids. V lost 0 bases, J lost 5 bases, and 16 bases lay in between.

The chain employs TRBV15 and TRBJ1-2; D unclear. The V gene lost 2 bases and the J gene lost 5 bases, with 12 bases spanning the gap. The CDR3 spans 14 residues. The germline V gene encodes CDR1 LNHNV and CDR2 YYDKDF (reference sequence). The CDR3 loop reads CATSRPLDLYGYTF. The DNA for the CDR3 is TGTGCCACCAGCAGACCCCTCGACTTGTATGGCTACACCTTC.

The rearrangement links TRBV7-8 to TRBJ2-5; 11 positions match TRBD2. CDR3 length: 18 residues. Germline CDR1 is SGHVS and CDR2 is FQNEAQ. Trimming removed 2 bases from V and 4 bases from J; junction bases left unmatched: 12. The CDR3 spells CASSLRALAGGGGETQYF. In nucleotides, the CDR3 is TGTGCCAGCAGCTTACGGGCTTTAGCGGGAGGGGGGGGAGAGACCCAGTACTTC. The entire variable domain, with the rest obtained from reference TRBV7-8 and TRBJ2-5, is as follows: GAGVSQSPRYKVAKRGQDVALRCDPISGHVSLFWYQQALGQGPEFLTYFQNEAQLDKSGLPSDRFFAERPEGSVSTLKIQRTQQEDSAVYLCASSLRALAGGGGETQYFGPGTRLLVL.

The chain recombines TRBV29-1 with TRBJ1-1; 8 positions match TRBD1. Unmatched junction bases numbered 9, after V lost 5 bases and J lost 4 bases. Germline CDR1 reads SQVTM; CDR2 reads ANQGSEA. This CDR3 is 14 amino acids long. The CDR3 coding sequence is TGCAGCGTTCGGGCAGGGGGCGCGGTCACTGAAGCTTTCTTT. It encodes CSVRAGGAVTEAFF.

The chain's CDR3 is CASSEGGGRTHEQYF. CDR3 bases: TGTGCCAGCAGTGAAGGGGGAGGGAGAACCCACGAGCAGTACTTC. The chain is built from TRBV6-1 and TRBJ2-7; 7 bases are a match to TRBD2. The CDR3 length is 15 residues. CDR1 MNHNS and CDR2 SASEGT come from the germline V gene. The V gene end was trimmed by 1 base and the J gene end by 5 bases; junction bases not matched to a gene: 8.